The 8 T cell receptor beta chains reported below all come from one sample, sequenced in a study of Tregs in tolerant kidney transplant recipients. Data came from immunoSEQ multiplex PCR; TCRdb stores just in-frame clones and leaves some out. Among about 77,000 clones listed, nearly 98% were seen once. The source was CD4+ T cells from blood, collected before the transplant. Receptor source: a human donor who received a combined kidney and bone marrow transplant.

The rearrangement joins TRBV28 to TRBJ1-4; D is possibly TRBD1 (6 bases). V was pared by 5 bases and J by 3 bases, with 10 bases between. The germline V gene encodes CDR1 MDHEN and CDR2 SYDVKM. There are 14 residues in the CDR3. The CDR3 here is CASSQGGANEKLFF. CDR3 in DNA: TGTGCCAGCAGTCAAGGGGGAGCTAATGAAAAACTGTTTTTT.

CDR3 loop: CASSKGGAYYGYTF. DNA of the CDR3: TGTGCCAGTAGCAAAGGGGGGGCATACTATGGCTACACCTTC. V gene TRBV19 combines with J gene TRBJ1-2; D may be TRBD1 (6 bases). The CDR3 has 14 residues. Trimming took 6 bases from V and 3 from J, leaving 14 bases between them. Per the germline V gene, CDR1 is LNHDA and CDR2 is SQIVND (reference sequence).

The genes are TRBV11-2 and TRBJ1-1, with a weak D call TRBD1 (5 bases). The CDR3 runs to 12 residues. Germline-derived CDR1 and CDR2 are SGHAT and FQNNGV. V dropped 3 bases and J dropped 3 bases, with 5 bases sitting between them. The CDR3 reads CASSFRDTEAFF. The CDR3 DNA reads as TGTGCCAGCAGCTTCAGGGACACTGAAGCTTTCTTT.

This rearrangement joins TRBV2 to TRBJ2-5; tentative D call: TRBD2 (7 bases). The CDR3 runs 13 residues. V lost 3 bases and J lost 5, with 10 bases in between. CDR1 is SNHLY and CDR2 is FYNNEI in the germline V gene. CDR3: CASSEGGAETQYF. In nucleotides, the CDR3 is TGTGCCAGCAGTGAGGGGGGGGCTGAGACCCAGTACTTC. Full variable domain (rest looked up from reference TRBV2 and TRBJ2-5): EPEVTQTPSHQVTQMGQEVILRCVPISNHLYFYWYRQILGQKVEFLVSFYNNEISEKSEIFDDQFSVERPDGSNFTLKIRSTKLEDSAMYFCASSEGGAETQYFGPGTRLLVL.

This chain joins TRBV9 and TRBJ2-1; the match to TRBD1 covers 8 bases. Germline CDR1 SGDLS, CDR2 YYNGEE. This CDR3 contains 13 residues. The trim removed 0 bases at V and 11 bases at J, leaving 4 bases unmatched. This CDR3 reads CASSVATGEKQFF. The CDR3 region has the DNA TGTGCCAGCAGCGTAGCGACAGGGGAAAAGCAGTTCTTC.

This chain connects TRBV9 to TRBJ2-3; 10 bases match TRBD2. V lost 3 bases to trimming and J lost 4 bases; unmatched junction nucleotides: 14. The CDR3 is made up of 18 amino acids. Germline assignment: CDR1 SGDLS and CDR2 YYNGEE. The CDR3 protein is CASSARTSGEEDPDTQYF. The CDR3 nucleotides read TGTGCCAGCAGCGCTAGGACTAGCGGAGAGGAGGACCCAGATACGCAGTATTTT.

The J gene is TRBJ2-5, the V gene TRBV10-1; D uncertain. In germline, CDR1 is WNHNN, CDR2 SYGVQD (reference sequence). This CDR3 is built from 17 residues. Trimming removed 2 bases from V and 1 base from J, with 17 bases in between. The CDR3 nucleotides read TGCGCCAGCAGTGAGAGGCCCGGCAGCGCCCCCCAAGAGACCCAGTACTTC. It translates to CASSERPGSAPQETQYF.

Comments on this clone: The junction departs from the called germline gene at one end, perhaps through a read error. The V call is TRBV5-4, the J call TRBJ2-5, with D perhaps matching TRBD2 (6 bases). The CDR3 length is 13 residues. Germline CDR1 SGHNT, CDR2 YYREEE (reference sequence). CDR3 sequence reads: CASSNELARRGDF. CDR3 coding DNA: TGTGCCAGCAGCAATGAACTAGCTAGACGAGGAGACTTC.